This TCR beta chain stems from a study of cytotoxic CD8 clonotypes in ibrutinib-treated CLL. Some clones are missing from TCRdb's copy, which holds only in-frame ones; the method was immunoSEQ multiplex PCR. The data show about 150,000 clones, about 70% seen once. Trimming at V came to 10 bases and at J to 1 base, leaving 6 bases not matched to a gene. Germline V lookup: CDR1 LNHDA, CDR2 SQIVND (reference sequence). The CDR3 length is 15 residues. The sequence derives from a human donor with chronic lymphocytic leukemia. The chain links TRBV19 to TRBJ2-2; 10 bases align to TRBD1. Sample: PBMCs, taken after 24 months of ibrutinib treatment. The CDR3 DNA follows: TGTGCCACCCACCGGGACAGGGGGAACACCGGGGAGCTGTTTTTT. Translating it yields CATHRDRGNTGELFF. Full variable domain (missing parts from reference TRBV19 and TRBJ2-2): DGGITQSPKYLFRKEGQNVTLSCEQNLNHDAMYWYRQDPGQGLRLIYYSQIVNDFQKGDIAEGYSVSREKKESFPLTVTSAQKNPTAFYLCATHRDRGNTGELFFGEGSRLTVL.